Listed below are T cell receptor beta chains from one sample, sequenced in a study of T-cell memory formation after mild COVID-19. In TCRdb, the 5' RACE reads were re-called with MiXCR into one record per CDR3 protein. The table includes approximately 400,000 distinct CDR3 sequences, approximately 19% detected once. The sample was PBMCs or a T cell subset sorted from them (not recorded which). Source of these receptors: a man younger than 35 who had mild COVID-19 (a few samples of this study predate the infection). Cell type and time point are not known. CDR3s include the opening cysteine and the closing phenylalanine or tryptophan. A D gene is named only where the DNA matches it firmly. Not all rows give a size; the values are once, few, many and, for expanded clones, a class.

clone_size,j_call,d_call,v_call,cdr3_aa,cdr3_nt
-,TRBJ2-7,-,TRBV7-9,CASSPVGISSYEQYF,TGTGCCAGCAGCCCCGTGGGGATAAGCTCCTACGAGCAGTACTTC
many,TRBJ2-2,-,TRBV5-1,CASSLRGYTGELFF,TGCGCCAGCAGCCTGCGGGGTTACACCGGGGAGCTGTTTTTT
-,TRBJ1-2,-,TRBV4-2,CASRQENYGYTF,TGTGCCAGCAGACAGGAGAACTATGGCTACACCTTC
few,TRBJ1-5,-,TRBV2,CASSPTNRDQPQHF,TGTGCCAGCAGCCCCACGAACAGGGATCAGCCCCAGCATTTT
-,TRBJ1-5,-,TRBV4-3,CASSQEWALNRDQPQHF,TGCGCCAGCAGCCAAGAATGGGCCTTGAACCGCGATCAGCCCCAGCATTTT
few,TRBJ1-2,TRBD1,TRBV2,CASGQARGYTF,TGTGCCAGCGGACAGGCGCGAGGCTACACCTTC
-,TRBJ2-7,-,TRBV10-3,CAISESQAGPTYEQYF,TGTGCCATCAGTGAGTCCCAAGCGGGCCCCACCTACGAGCAGTACTTC
few,TRBJ1-4,-,TRBV12-3/TRBV12-4,CASSLWGVTNEKLFF,TGTGCCAGCAGTTTATGGGGGGTTACTAATGAAAAACTGTTTTTT
-,TRBJ2-3,-,TRBV6-2/TRBV6-3,CASSYSETPSGADTQYF,TGTGCCAGCAGTTATTCCGAGACCCCGTCGGGGGCGGATACGCAGTATTTT
-,TRBJ2-1,TRBD2,TRBV7-3,CASSRTSGGYYNEQFF,TGTGCCAGCAGCAGAACTAGCGGGGGATACTACAATGAGCAGTTCTTC
few,TRBJ2-1,-,TRBV10-3,CAISDSRGSAYNEQFF,TGTGCCATCAGTGACTCACGGGGGTCAGCCTACAATGAGCAGTTCTTC
-,TRBJ2-5,-,TRBV18,CASSPRAGDSQETQYF,TGTGCCAGCTCACCACGGGCGGGTGACAGCCAAGAGACCCAGTACTTC
-,TRBJ1-1,TRBD1,TRBV10-1,CASSDQGAGFTEAFF,TGCGCCAGCAGTGATCAGGGGGCCGGTTTCACTGAAGCTTTCTTT
few,TRBJ1-5,-,TRBV4-2,CASSQESSSNQPQHF,TGTGCCAGCAGCCAAGAGAGCTCCAGCAATCAGCCCCAGCATTTT
few,TRBJ2-5,TRBD2,TRBV5-4,CASSQTSGGQETQYF,TGTGCCAGCAGCCAGACTAGCGGGGGACAAGAGACCCAGTACTTC
few,TRBJ1-2,-,TRBV9,CASGQGDGNYGYTF,TGTGCCAGCGGACAAGGTGATGGCAACTATGGCTACACCTTC
-,TRBJ2-1,-,TRBV21-1,CASCYPWGINGNEQFF,TGTGCCAGCTGCTACCCTTGGGGGATTAATGGGAATGAGCAGTTCTTC
-,TRBJ2-5,-,TRBV6-2/TRBV6-3,CASSQDFHQETQYF,TGTGCCAGCAGCCAGGACTTCCACCAAGAGACCCAGTACTTC
-,TRBJ2-1,TRBD1,TRBV6-2/TRBV6-3,CVSTGTGDNEQFF,TGTGTGTCCACCGGGACAGGGGACAATGAGCAGTTCTTC
-,TRBJ2-3,-,TRBV7-9,CASSMRTYTDTQYF,TGTGCCAGCAGCATGAGGACCTACACAGATACGCAGTATTTT
few,TRBJ2-6,-,TRBV5-1,CASKEISSGANVLTF,TGCGCCAGCAAAGAAATTTCGTCTGGGGCCAACGTCCTGACTTTC
many,TRBJ2-3,-,TRBV7-6,CASSLEVGDTDTQYF,TGTGCCAGCAGCTTAGAAGTTGGCGACACAGATACGCAGTATTTT
-,TRBJ2-5,-,TRBV30,CAWSVLGGTQYF,TGTGCCTGGAGTGTACTGGGCGGGACCCAGTACTTC
many,TRBJ2-2,-,TRBV10-2,CASSDFGTGELFF,TGCGCCAGCAGTGATTTCGGCACCGGGGAGCTGTTTTTT
-,TRBJ2-5,TRBD2,TRBV6-2/TRBV6-3,CASSYRLAGDETQYF,TGTGCCAGCAGTTATCGGCTAGCGGGGGATGAGACCCAGTACTTC
-,TRBJ2-3,-,TRBV7-6,CASSPRVGVRTDTQYF,TGTGCCAGCAGCCCCAGAGTAGGGGTTCGCACAGATACGCAGTATTTT
few,TRBJ2-7,TRBD1,TRBV4-1,CASSRRQGGSYEQYF,TGCGCCAGCAGCCGTCGACAGGGGGGGAGCTACGAGCAGTACTTC
many,TRBJ2-5,TRBD2,TRBV15,CATSRGSGGETQYF,TGTGCCACCAGCAGAGGTAGCGGGGGAGAGACCCAGTACTTC
-,TRBJ1-1,-,TRBV5-1,CASGDLTGNTEAFF,TGCGCCAGCGGGGACCTGACAGGAAACACTGAAGCTTTCTTT
few,TRBJ2-2,-,TRBV5-1,CASSFGVGSDGELFF,TGCGCCAGCAGCTTCGGGGTGGGGTCGGACGGGGAGCTGTTTTTT
-,TRBJ1-4,-,TRBV6-5,CASSPRSRREKLFF,TGTGCCAGCAGTCCTCGCTCCCGTCGGGAAAAACTGTTTTTT
-,TRBJ1-1,-,TRBV3-1,CASSHDMDRNTEAFF,TGTGCCAGCAGCCACGATATGGACAGAAACACTGAAGCTTTCTTT
few,TRBJ1-4,TRBD1,TRBV29-1,CSVWTGGGDEKLFF,TGCAGCGTTTGGACAGGGGGCGGGGATGAAAAACTGTTTTTT
few,TRBJ2-7,-,TRBV5-5,CASSLEWGSYEQYF,TGTGCCAGCAGCTTGGAATGGGGGTCCTACGAGCAGTACTTC
-,TRBJ2-2,-,TRBV5-1,CASSGHGVPTGELFF,TGCGCCAGCAGTGGACACGGGGTACCCACCGGGGAGCTGTTTTTT
few,TRBJ2-3,-,TRBV20-1,CSATPGGARGYF,TGCAGTGCCACCCCCGGCGGGGCGAGGGGGTATTTT
-,TRBJ2-7,-,TRBV5-1,CASSEGVLVASAYEQYF,TGCGCCAGCTCGGAGGGAGTATTGGTAGCTAGTGCCTACGAGCAGTACTTC
-,TRBJ2-2,-,TRBV5-1,CASSLEALRGGELFF,TGCGCCAGCAGCTTGGAAGCTCTCAGGGGCGGGGAGCTGTTTTTT
-,TRBJ1-6,-,TRBV11-2,CASSPDRSPLHF,TGTGCCAGCAGCCCCGATAGGTCACCCCTCCACTTT
-,TRBJ2-1,TRBD1,TRBV9,CASSGGDRYYNEQFF,TGTGCCAGCAGCGGGGGGGACAGGTATTACAATGAGCAGTTCTTC